This T cell receptor (beta chain) was profiled in a study of T cell changes during pregnancy in multiple sclerosis. Only in-frame clones appear in the TCRdb table, and some are missing; sequencing was by immunoSEQ multiplex PCR. The sample holds around 42,000 clones, about nine tenths seen once. Germline assignment: CDR1 MNHEY and CDR2 SMNVEV (reference sequence). The V end was cut by 6 bases, the J end by 7 bases, with 13 bases between. The length of the CDR3 is 13 residues. The rearrangement joins TRBV27 to TRBJ1-3, with D perhaps TRBD1 (6 bases). The TCR originated in a female donor in good health, enrolled as a control in a pregnancy study. This sample comprised CD4+ T cells from peripheral blood mononuclear cells, obtained in the second trimester of pregnancy. The CDR3 DNA sequence: TGTGCCAGCAGCCGGAATCAGGGGAACACCATATATTTT. The encoded protein is CASSRNQGNTIYF.